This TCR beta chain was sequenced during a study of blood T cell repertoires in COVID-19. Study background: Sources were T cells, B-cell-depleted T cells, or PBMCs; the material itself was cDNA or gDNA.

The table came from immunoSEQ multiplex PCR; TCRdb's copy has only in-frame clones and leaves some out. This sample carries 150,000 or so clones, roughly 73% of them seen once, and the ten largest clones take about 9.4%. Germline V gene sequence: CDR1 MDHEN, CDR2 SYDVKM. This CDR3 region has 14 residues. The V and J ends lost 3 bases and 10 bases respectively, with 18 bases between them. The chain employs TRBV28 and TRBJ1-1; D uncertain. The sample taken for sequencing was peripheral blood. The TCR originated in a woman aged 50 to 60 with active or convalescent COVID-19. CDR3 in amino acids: CASSFRLAVEGAFF. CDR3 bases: TGTGCCAGCAGTTTCCGGCTGGCTGTAGAGGGAGCTTTCTTT.